This T cell receptor beta chain was captured by sequencing in a study of CD8+ T cells in alopecia areata. The sequencing template was cDNA reverse transcribed from extracted RNA. The method was immunoSEQ multiplex PCR; TCRdb's version includes in-frame clones alone and lacks a portion of them. This sample has approximately 170,000 clones, with around 60% found just once. Germline V gives CDR1 MGHRA, CDR2 YSYEKL. The J segment lost 8 bases and the V segment lost 4 bases, leaving 13 bases of the junction unmatched. The length of the CDR3 is 16 residues. Described treatment: oral pan-JAK inhibitor, 5-10 mg twice daily. Sorted populations comprised CD4+ and CD8+ T cells obtained from PBMCs.

This specimen consisted of CD4+ T cells sorted from blood, obtained at week 4, from a patient treated with tofacitinib. The genes are TRBV4-1 and TRBJ1-4; 7 bases align to TRBD1. The receptor was derived from a human donor with alopecia areata. CDR3 DNA: TGCGCCAGCAGCCCCGAAAAGGGGGCGATTAAAGAAAAACTGTTTTTT. Protein product: CASSPEKGAIKEKLFF.